One and the same sample provided the 18 T cell receptor beta chains below, sequenced in a study of T-cell reconstitution after alpha-beta-depleted transplantation in children. During its preparation, the TCRbeta library received unique molecular identifiers. TCRdb itself ran the PCR reads through MiXCR, one entry per CDR3 protein. The sample lists fewer than 35,000 distinct CDR3 sequences; roughly 6% were seen once. Specimen: PBMCs, mostly from graft donor cells, collected 180 days after TCRalphabeta/CD19-depleted stem cell transplant. The receptor set was obtained from a male patient younger than 18 who had a stem cell transplant for acute myeloid leukemia, so the T cells may come from the graft donor.

There are many counts of this clonotype. V usage is TRBV10-3 and J usage is TRBJ2-2, with TRBD1 matching over 7 bases. The J segment lost 0 bases and the V segment lost 2 bases, leaving 3 bases of the junction unmatched. The germline gives CDR1 ENHRY, CDR2 SYGVKD. CDR3 length equals 16 residues. The CDR3 is CAISEGTAANTGELFF. As DNA, the CDR3 is TGTGCCATCAGTGAGGGGACAGCCGCGAACACCGGGGAGCTGTTTTTT.

This clonotype appeared many times. The V gene is TRBV28, the J gene TRBJ2-7; maybe TRBD2 (5 bases). Looked up from germline, CDR1 is MDHEN and CDR2 is SYDVKM. V was cut by 8 bases and J by 3 bases, with 17 bases left in between. The CDR3 sequence is 14 residues long. The CDR3 loop reads CASRRRSGYYEQYV. Here the CDR3 DNA reads TGTGCCAGCCGCCGGAGGTCAGGTTACTACGAGCAGTACGTC.

This clonotype was picked up many times. The chain uses TRBV28 and TRBJ2-1, with 10 bases that match TRBD2. Germline CDR1 is MDHEN and CDR2 is SYDVKM. The CDR3 has 17 residues. V shed 3 bases, J shed 4 bases, and the junction held 9 bases outside the gene matches. DNA for the CDR3: TGTGCCAGCAGTTTTGGAGGAGGACTAGCGGATTACAATGAGCAGTTCTTC. This translates into CASSFGGGLADYNEQFF.

This clonotype was picked up many times. This chain joins TRBV6-2 or TRBV6-3 and TRBJ2-7, with D tentatively TRBD1 (6 bases). The V and J ends lost 5 bases and 3 bases respectively, with 11 bases between them. Germline values: CDR1 MNHEY, CDR2 SVGEGT. The CDR3 extends over 13 amino acids. This chain's CDR3 is CASSRGHIYEQYF. DNA of the CDR3: TGTGCCAGCAGTCGGGGACATATCTACGAGCAGTACTTC.

Ten or more counts support this clonotype. The chain has TRBV10-2 and TRBJ2-7; perhaps TRBD2 as D (5 bases). Trimming took 5 bases from V and 0 from J, leaving 17 bases between them. The CDR3 length is 16 residues. Germline V gene data show CDR1 as WSHSY and CDR2 as SAAADI. Written as DNA, the CDR3 is TGCGCCAGCAGTACGCCCTGGCGGGTGATCTCCTACGAGCAGTACTTC. Translating gives CASSTPWRVISYEQYF.

In this sample, this clonotype turned up many times. The chain couples TRBV4-1 to TRBJ2-7; 11 bases align to TRBD2. After removal of 6 bases from V and 3 bases from J, the junction contained 7 bases not matched to a gene. Germline CDR1 and CDR2: MGHRA and YSYEKL. This CDR3 region has 15 residues. CDR3: CASSPLAGGRYEQYV. The CDR3 nucleotides read TGCGCCAGCAGTCCTCTAGCGGGGGGTCGCTACGAGCAGTACGTC.

This clonotype was counted many times. J is TRBJ2-1 and V is TRBV29-1; the D is unclear. This CDR3 is built from 12 residues. Germline CDR1 reads SQVTM; CDR2 reads ANQGSEA. V shed 5 bases and J shed 0 bases, with 5 bases lying between them. CDR3 in DNA: TGCAGCGTTTTGCTCTCCTACAATGAGCAGTTCTTC. Its protein is CSVLLSYNEQFF.

This clonotype was recorded at least ten times. This chain joins TRBV20-1 and TRBJ2-7, with D possibly TRBD2 on 5 matching bases. CDR1 is DFQATT, CDR2 SNEGSKA, per germline (reference sequence). The CDR3 is made up of 11 amino acids. Between the trimmed V and J ends, which lost 5 bases and 3 bases, there was a span of 8 bases. The CDR3 region is CSAHGLYEQYF. Written as DNA, the CDR3 is TGCAGTGCTCATGGACTCTACGAGCAGTACTTC.

This clonotype was detected ten times or more. The V and J genes are TRBV12-3 or TRBV12-4 and TRBJ2-1; the D gene is possibly TRBD1 (6 bases). The CDR3 length is 14 residues. V was shortened by 2 bases and J by 8 bases, with 13 bases between the two germline ends. CDR3 residues: CASSLKGDKDEQFF. The CDR3 nucleotides are TGTGCCAGCAGTTTAAAGGGGGATAAAGATGAGCAGTTCTTC.

This clonotype was seen ten or more times. The rearrangement uses TRBV27 and TRBJ2-1; the D is unclear. Germline-derived CDR1 and CDR2 are MNHEY and SMNVEV (reference sequence). V dropped 8 bases and J dropped 8 bases, with 16 bases sitting between them. This CDR3 is built from 13 residues. CDR3 sequence reads: CASSPVAPYEQFF. The DNA of the CDR3 is TGTGCCAGCTCCCCCGTCGCGCCGTATGAGCAGTTCTTC.

This clonotype is classed as medium-sized. The chain joins TRBV3-1 to TRBJ2-4; D possibly corresponds to TRBD1 (5 bases). This CDR3 comprises 12 residues. Per germline, CDR1 LGHDT and CDR2 YNNKEL (reference sequence). V shed 5 bases and J shed 5 bases, with 7 bases lying between them. For the CDR3, the DNA is TGTGCCAGCAGCACCAGGGAAAACATTCAGTACTTC. This translates into CASSTRENIQYF.

This clonotype was counted only a few times. The chain couples TRBV6-2 or TRBV6-3 to TRBJ2-7; D may be TRBD1 or TRBD2 (5 bases each). This CDR3 has 13 residues. Germline CDR1 MNHEY, CDR2 SVGEGT. V was shortened by 1 base and J by 7 bases, with 11 bases between the two germline ends. The CDR3 is CASSYLGPREQYV. In DNA, the CDR3 is TGTGCCAGCAGTTACTTGGGACCTAGAGAGCAGTACGTC.

This clonotype was detected many times. The chain recombines TRBV30 with TRBJ2-7, with D possibly TRBD2 on 7 matching bases. Per the germline V gene, CDR1 is GTSNPN and CDR2 is SVGIG (reference sequence). This CDR3 region has 15 residues. The germline V and J ends were trimmed by 4 bases and 4 bases, with 20 bases remaining between them. The CDR3 nucleotides are TGTGCCTGGATCCCCCCCGGGGGGCTCCCTTACGAGCAGTACTTC. Translation: CAWIPPGGLPYEQYF.

This clonotype was detected only a few times. This chain links TRBV7-6 with TRBJ2-1; TRBD2 aligns across 8 bases. The CDR3 loop spans 15 amino acids. The junction had 10 bases not matched to a gene; V was cut back by 8 bases and J by 4 bases. Per germline, CDR1 SGHVS and CDR2 FNYEAQ. CDR3 protein: CASVPVSGVYNEQFF. In DNA, the CDR3 is TGTGCCAGCGTCCCAGTTAGCGGGGTATACAATGAGCAGTTCTTC.

The chain is built from TRBV7-9 and TRBJ2-5; D gene unclear. The CDR3 is 13 residues long. V dropped 10 bases and J dropped 1 base, with 13 bases sitting between them. The germline V gene encodes CDR1 SEHNR and CDR2 FQNEAQ (reference sequence). The CDR3 sequence is CAMGPRFQETQYF. CDR3 DNA sequence: TGTGCCATGGGCCCTCGGTTCCAAGAGACCCAGTACTTC.

This clonotype was seen repeatedly, ten times or more. CDR3 DNA: TGTGCCATACTGCCGGGACAGGGGGGCGGTTCACCCCTCCACTTT. As protein: CAILPGQGGGSPLHF. The genes are TRBV28 and TRBJ1-6, with TRBD1 identical over 11 bases. In germline, CDR1 is MDHEN, CDR2 SYDVKM. This CDR3 region has 15 residues. V lost 10 bases and J lost 9; bases outside the gene matches: 11.

Many counts were recorded for this clonotype. A read error may produce the germline difference seen at one junction end. CDR3 protein: CASSPDRDGPQHF. In DNA, the CDR3 is TGTGCTAGCAGCCCGGACAGGGACGGGCCCCAGCATTTT. J is TRBJ1-5 and V is TRBV7-7, with 8 bases aligning to TRBD1. This CDR3 comprises 13 residues. Germline CDR1 SSHAT, CDR2 FNYEAQ (reference sequence).

This clonotype has at least ten counts. The V gene is TRBV6-1, the J gene TRBJ2-3; 7 bases are a match to TRBD2. The germline gives CDR1 MNHNS, CDR2 SASEGT. Germline trimming cut 6 bases from V and 5 bases from J; bases unmatched to any gene: 14. The CDR3 has 16 residues. The CDR3 DNA follows: TGTGCCAGCAGCCAAGGGGCTAGCGGAGGTTTAGATACGCAGTATTTT. Residues: CASSQGASGGLDTQYF.